Each of the 24 T cell receptor beta chains below was sequenced from the same sample in a study of T cell responses to AZD1222 COVID-19 vaccine. Assay: immunoSEQ multiplex PCR; the TCRdb copy retains only in-frame clones and omits some. The data hold approximately 150,000 clones, with around 90% observed a single time. This sample comprised peripheral blood, obtained on day 0 of AZD1222 vaccination. The receptors shown here come from an adult in good health.

The V gene is TRBV19, the J gene TRBJ2-3, with 7 bases matching TRBD2. This CDR3 contains 15 residues. CDR1 and CDR2 (germline): LNHDA, SQIVND (reference sequence). Trimming took 4 bases from V and 2 from J; bases not matched to a gene: 6. CDR3 residues: CASSREGRDTDTQYF. The CDR3, as DNA: TGTGCCAGTAGTAGGGAGGGCAGGGACACAGATACGCAGTATTTT. The full variable domain, its missing parts supplied by reference TRBV19 and TRBJ2-3, is DGGITQSPKYLFRKEGQNVTLSCEQNLNHDAMYWYRQDPGQGLRLIYYSQIVNDFQKGDIAEGYSVSREKKESFPLTVTSAQKNPTAFYLCASSREGRDTDTQYFGPGTRLTVL.

The chain is built from TRBV10-1 and TRBJ1-2; 9 positions match TRBD1. The germline V gene encodes CDR1 WNHNN and CDR2 SYGVQD (reference sequence). Germline trimming cut 4 bases from V and 7 bases from J; bases unmatched to any gene: 4. The CDR3 has 13 residues. The CDR3 bases are TGCGCCAGCAGTGGGGACAGGGCTGTTGGCTACACCTTC. Amino acids: CASSGDRAVGYTF.

V usage is TRBV12-5 and J usage is TRBJ1-1; D ambiguous. CDR1 LGHNT and CDR2 FRNRAP come from the germline V gene. V lost 1 base and J lost 11, with 8 bases in between. The CDR3 has 11 amino acids. Here the CDR3 DNA reads TGTGCTAGTGGTTTGGCCCTTGTCGCTTTCTTT. Translated, it gives CASGLALVAFF.

This chain links TRBV6-5 with TRBJ1-2, with D maybe TRBD1 (5 bases). Trimming removed 2 bases at V and 2 bases at J, with 9 bases between. Germline CDR1 MNHEY, CDR2 SVGAGI. The CDR3 is 14 amino acids. CDR3 amino acids: CASSYRRGNYGYTF. CDR3 DNA: TGTGCCAGCAGTTACCGCCGGGGGAACTATGGCTACACCTTC.

The chain links TRBV7-2 to TRBJ1-1; no clear D. This CDR3 has 14 residues. Germline V gene lookup returns CDR1 SGHTA and CDR2 FQGNSA. Trimming left V 1 base short and J 3 bases short, with 9 bases between. The CDR3 DNA reads as TGTGCCAGCAGCTTAGAGGCGGGATACACTGAAGCTTTCTTT. Encoded protein: CASSLEAGYTEAFF.

The chain uses TRBV10-3 and TRBJ1-3; D gene ambiguous. CDR1 ENHRY and CDR2 SYGVKD come from the germline V gene. V lost 0 bases and J lost 2, with 11 bases in between. This CDR3 is built from 16 residues. CDR3 in DNA: TGTGCCATCAGTGAGTCGGGGAGAGAGCCTGGAAACACCATATATTTT. Its translation is CAISESGREPGNTIYF.

This sequence joins TRBV10-3 and TRBJ1-2; no definite D call. The length of the CDR3 is 15 residues. Germline V lookup: CDR1 ENHRY, CDR2 SYGVKD. Trimming removed 4 bases from V and 7 bases from J, with 19 bases in between. The CDR3: CAISGTGPLVPGYTF. CDR3 nucleotides: TGTGCCATCAGTGGCACCGGGCCCTTAGTCCCTGGCTACACCTTC.

This chain uses TRBV12-2 with TRBJ2-1; the D segment call TRBD2 is taken from the table without a DNA check. TRBV12-2 is deemed a pseudogene. This CDR3 spans 16 amino acids. This CDR3 reads CASRLPGLAGFGEQFF. CDR3 in DNA: TGTGCAAGTCGCTTACCGGGACTAGCGGGGTTTGGTGAGCAGTTCTTC.

This chain connects TRBV5-4 to TRBJ1-1; D might be TRBD1 (6 bases). This CDR3 is 15 amino acids long. V was pared by 0 bases and J by 3 bases, with 12 bases between. Germline CDR1 SGHNT, CDR2 YYREEE (reference sequence). The CDR3 nucleotides read TGTGCCAGCAGCTTGGTTGGGGGGCCCCACACTGAAGCTTTCTTT. Translation: CASSLVGGPHTEAFF.

In nucleotides, the CDR3 is TGCGCCAGCAGCCAAGTATCCCAGGGGGCTTATGGCTACACCTTC. Amino acid sequence: CASSQVSQGAYGYTF. V is TRBV4-1 and J is TRBJ1-2; TRBD1 matches 8 bases. Trimming cost V 1 base and J 5 bases; bases outside gene matches: 6. Germline V lookup: CDR1 MGHRA, CDR2 YSYEKL. This CDR3 is built from 15 residues.

This chain connects TRBV4-1 to TRBJ1-4; TRBD1 might be the D (6 bases). Germline assignment: CDR1 MGHRA and CDR2 YSYEKL. This CDR3 is 16 amino acids long. Between the trimmed V and J ends, which lost 0 bases and 3 bases, there was a span of 11 bases. CDR3 coding DNA: TGCGCCAGCAGCCAAGATTTGGGGGGCTCTAATGAAAAACTGTTTTTT. Amino acid sequence: CASSQDLGGSNEKLFF.

The chain couples TRBV7-2 to TRBJ2-2, with 10 bases matching TRBD2. CDR1 is SGHTA and CDR2 is FQGNSA in the germline V gene. The J segment lost 9 bases and the V segment lost 4 bases, leaving 5 bases of the junction unmatched. The CDR3 runs 14 residues. CDR3 sequence: CASSWIAGGRELFF. The CDR3 nucleotides are TGTGCCAGCAGCTGGATAGCGGGAGGAAGGGAGCTGTTTTTT.

This clone came up once. V is TRBV7-6 and J is TRBJ2-2; 7 bases agree with TRBD2. There are 18 residues in the CDR3. V gave up 5 bases and J gave up 4 bases; unmatched junction bases: 16. Per the germline V gene, CDR1 is SGHVS and CDR2 is FNYEAQ. CDR3 amino acids: CASSPESPASGTTGELFF. As DNA, the CDR3 is TGTGCCAGCAGCCCCGAGAGCCCGGCTAGCGGAACCACCGGGGAGCTGTTTTTT. Full variable domain (missing parts from reference TRBV7-6 and TRBJ2-2): GAGVSQSPRYKVTKRGQDVALRCDPISGHVSLYWYRQALGQGPEFLTYFNYEAQQDKSGLPNDRFSAERPEGSISTLTIQRTEQRDSAMYRCASSPESPASGTTGELFFGEGSRLTVL.

This clone has just a few counts. The chain couples TRBV15 to TRBJ1-1; no firm D call. The germline gives CDR1 LNHNV, CDR2 YYDKDF (reference sequence). There are 13 residues in the CDR3. The V end lost 0 bases, the J end lost 10 bases, and 12 bases lay between the germline ends. CDR3: CATSRETTSGAFF. CDR3 nucleotides: TGTGCCACCAGCAGAGAGACGACGTCAGGAGCTTTCTTT.

The V call is TRBV9, the J call TRBJ1-1, with 7 bases identical to TRBD1. In germline, CDR1 is SGDLS, CDR2 YYNGEE. This CDR3 is 14 amino acids long. V dropped 4 bases and J dropped 5; count of bases not matched to a gene: 8. The CDR3 loop is CASSPSTGETEAFF. In DNA form, the CDR3 reads TGTGCCAGCAGCCCGTCCACAGGGGAGACTGAAGCTTTCTTT.

For the CDR3, the DNA is TGTGCCAGCAGCTTAGGACTGAAGGGACAGGGAGAGAGGGACTATGGCTACACCTTC. Its protein product is CASSLGLKGQGERDYGYTF. The chain has TRBV7-9 and TRBJ1-2, with TRBD1 identical over 9 bases. This CDR3 contains 19 residues. CDR1 is SEHNR and CDR2 is FQNEAQ in the germline V gene (reference sequence). V trimming: 1 base; J trimming: 3 bases; junction bases outside the gene matches: 15.

J is TRBJ2-7 and V is TRBV27, with TRBD2 identical over 7 bases. Looked up from germline, CDR1 is MNHEY and CDR2 is SMNVEV (reference sequence). This CDR3 has 16 amino acids. J gave up 0 bases and V 9 bases, and 14 bases lay outside the gene matches. CDR3 amino acids: CARGVGARGSSYEQYF. In nucleotides, the CDR3 is TGTGCCAGGGGTGTTGGGGCTCGCGGGAGCTCCTACGAGCAGTACTTC.

The chain has TRBV19 and TRBJ1-2; 7 bases match TRBD1. The CDR3 runs 15 residues. Germline V gene sequence: CDR1 LNHDA, CDR2 SQIVND (reference sequence). J lost 3 bases, V lost 5 bases, and 9 bases had no gene match. CDR3 nucleotides: TGTGCCAGTAGTGATACCGGGACAGAATACTATGGCTACACCTTC. Protein product: CASSDTGTEYYGYTF.

The chain couples TRBV19 to TRBJ2-4, with a tentative D call TRBD2 (5 bases). This CDR3 has 17 residues. With 3 bases removed from V and 0 bases from J, the gap between germline ends came to 15 bases. Germline V gene data show CDR1 as LNHDA and CDR2 as SQIVND (reference sequence). The CDR3 spells CASSIGDLGLAKNIQYF. The DNA for the CDR3 is TGTGCCAGTAGTATCGGCGATCTCGGACTAGCCAAAAACATTCAGTACTTC.

The V gene is TRBV7-9, the J gene TRBJ1-5; D call uncertain. Germline V gene data show CDR1 as SEHNR and CDR2 as FQNEAQ (reference sequence). The CDR3 spans 13 residues. V dropped 7 bases and J dropped 0 bases, with 7 bases sitting between them. The CDR3 is CASIDGSNQPQHF. DNA of the CDR3: TGTGCCAGCATTGACGGTAGCAATCAGCCCCAGCATTTT.

V and J are TRBV19 and TRBJ1-2, with D unresolved. The V end was cut by 3 bases, the J end by 3 bases, with 20 bases between. Germline CDR1 and CDR2: LNHDA and SQIVND (reference sequence). The CDR3 extends over 17 amino acids. The CDR3 nucleotides are TGTGCCAGTAGTATCATAATCAGGCACGGGCCCGACTATGGCTACACCTTC. Translating it yields CASSIIIRHGPDYGYTF.

V is TRBV14 and J is TRBJ1-1; D gene unclear. The germline V gene has CDR1 SGHDN and CDR2 FVKESK. There are 13 residues in the CDR3. V lost 2 bases to trimming and J lost 6 bases, with 10 bases between them. The CDR3 sequence is CASSQIRLAEAFF. The CDR3, as DNA: TGTGCCAGCAGCCAAATTAGACTAGCTGAAGCTTTCTTT.

This chain links TRBV7-2 with TRBJ2-1, with TRBD1 as a possible D gene (6 bases). This CDR3 contains 13 residues. Trimming cost V 11 bases and J 10 bases, with 21 bases left between them. Germline CDR1 is SGHTA and CDR2 is FQGNSA. CDR3 coding DNA: TGTGCCGGGGGACAAAGCGCCTCCTCCGAGCAGTTCTTC. Encoded protein: CAGGQSASSEQFF.

The CDR3 DNA sequence: TGTGCCACCAGTCCAGCGTCGAACACCGGGGAGCTGTTTTTT. Translated: CATSPASNTGELFF. The V and J genes are TRBV24-1 and TRBJ2-2; D uncertain. Trimming pared 6 bases from V and 0 bases from J, leaving 7 bases between. This CDR3 contains 14 residues. Germline V gives CDR1 KGHDR, CDR2 SFDVKD.